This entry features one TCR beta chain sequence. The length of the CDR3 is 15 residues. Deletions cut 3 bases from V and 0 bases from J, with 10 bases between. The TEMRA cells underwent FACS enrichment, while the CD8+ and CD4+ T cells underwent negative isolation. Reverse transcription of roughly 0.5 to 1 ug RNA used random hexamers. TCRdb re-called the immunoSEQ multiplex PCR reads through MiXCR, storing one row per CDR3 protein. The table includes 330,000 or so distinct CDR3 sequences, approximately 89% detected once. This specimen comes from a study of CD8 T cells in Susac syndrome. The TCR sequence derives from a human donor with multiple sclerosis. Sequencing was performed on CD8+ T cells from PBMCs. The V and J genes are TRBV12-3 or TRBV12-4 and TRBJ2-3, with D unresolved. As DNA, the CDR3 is TGTGCCAGCAGTTTTACTCGTCTTAGCACAGATACGCAGTATTTT. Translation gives CASSFTRLSTDTQYF.